This T cell receptor (beta chain) comes out of a study of regulatory T cells in long-lasting Graves disease. The sample's time point: newly diagnosed GD, antithyroid drugs for less than 3 months. PBMC-extracted RNA yielded the TCR library. Libraries of TCR beta came from iRepertoire HTBI primers plus Arm-PCR of CDR3 regions. TCRdb redid the calling of the multiplex PCR reads with MiXCR, one entry per CDR3 protein. This sample has 390,000 or so distinct CDR3 sequences, with approximately 12% found just once. The length of the CDR3 is 16 residues. CDR1 is MDHEN and CDR2 is SYDVKM in the germline V gene. V shed 6 bases, J shed 3 bases, and the junction held 13 bases outside the gene matches. These records were also assigned to another study, of T cells in Graves' hyperthyroidism and ophthalmopathy.

The rearrangement links TRBV28 to TRBJ2-5, with 7 bases fitting TRBD1. Source: peripheral blood mononuclear cells (PBMCs), taken at new diagnosis, from a patient treated with antithyroid drugs. This clonotype was obtained from a woman in her late teens or twenties with Graves disease. DNA for the CDR3: TGTGCCAGCAGAACCGGCCGGGACAGTCGAGAAGAGACCCAGTACTTC. It encodes CASRTGRDSREETQYF.